The next 14 T cell receptor beta chains were all read from a single sample in a study of cytomegalovirus exposure and HLA in healthy donors. 13 Jbeta primers and 60 Vbeta primers were used for the PCR. TCRdb's copy holds only in-frame clones and misses some; the assay was immunoSEQ multiplex PCR. Among 60,000 to 85,000 clones listed, 72% were seen once. Material for sequencing was PBMCs. The receptors derive from a man aged 55 to 70 in good health and CMV-seropositive.

This clone showed up just once. V gene TRBV5-6 combines with J gene TRBJ1-2; D perhaps matches TRBD1 (5 bases). Germline V gene sequence: CDR1 SGHDT, CDR2 YYEEEE. V was cut by 6 bases and J by 4 bases, with 16 bases left in between. The CDR3 totals 14 residues. CDR3 in DNA: TGTGCCAGCACCGGAGCGGGGGAACGCTATGGCTACACCTTC. Encoded protein: CASTGAGERYGYTF. Full variable domain (remainder filled in from reference TRBV5-6 and TRBJ1-2): DAGVTQSPTHLIKTRGQQVTLRCSPKSGHDTVSWYQQALGQGPQFIFQYYEEEERQRGNFPDRFSGHQFPNYSSELNVNALLLGDSALYLCASTGAGERYGYTFGSGTRLTVV.

This clone was recorded a few times. V and J are TRBV19 and TRBJ2-7, with 10 bases fitting TRBD1. The trim removed 3 bases at V and 2 bases at J, leaving 4 bases unmatched. This CDR3 is built from 15 residues. Germline CDR1 and CDR2: LNHDA and SQIVND (reference sequence). CDR3 coding DNA: TGTGCCAGTAGTATCGGGACAGGGGAAACCTACGAGCAGTACTTC. Amino acids: CASSIGTGETYEQYF.

J is TRBJ2-2 and V is TRBV18; the D gene is possibly TRBD1 (5 bases). CDR1 is KGHSH, CDR2 LQKENI, per germline. V lost 3 bases to trimming and J lost 0 bases, with 8 bases between them. The CDR3 contains 15 residues. The CDR3 region has the DNA TGTGCCAGCTCACCTGGACACCCGAACACCGGGGAGCTGTTTTTT. This sequence encodes CASSPGHPNTGELFF.

The gene calls are TRBV14 and TRBJ2-7, with D unresolved. Trimming cost V 0 bases and J 2 bases, with 11 bases left between them. Germline V gene data show CDR1 as SGHDN and CDR2 as FVKESK. The CDR3 runs 15 residues. CDR3 DNA sequence: TGTGCCAGCAGCCAAGAAACATCCTTCACCTACGAGCAGTACTTC. Amino acids: CASSQETSFTYEQYF.

V usage is TRBV28 and J usage is TRBJ2-5, with TRBD1 matching 11 bases. The J call is uncertain, as TRBJ2-7 better fits the DNA end. The germline V gene has CDR1 MDHEN and CDR2 SYDVKM. The CDR3 is made up of 17 amino acids. CDR3 in amino acids: CASSLLPGQGVSYEQYF. The CDR3 DNA is TGTGCCAGCAGTCTCCTCCCGGGACAGGGGGTCTCCTACGAGCAGTACTTC.

The V gene is TRBV7-2, the J gene TRBJ1-1; tentatively, D is TRBD1 (6 bases). Per the germline V gene, CDR1 is SGHTA and CDR2 is FQGNSA. The ends were cut back, 2 bases at V and 0 bases at J, with 13 bases in the middle. The CDR3 has 16 residues. The CDR3 loop is CASSLKSSGVNTEAFF. The CDR3 bases are TGTGCCAGCAGCTTAAAGTCGTCAGGGGTGAACACTGAAGCTTTCTTT.

The V and J genes are TRBV11-3 and TRBJ2-7, with 9 nucleotides matching TRBD1. The CDR3 is 15 residues long. Germline-derived CDR1 and CDR2 are SGHNT and YENEEA. J gave up 6 bases and V 1 base, and 7 bases lay outside the gene matches. The CDR3 reads CASSLVGTGNVEQYF. In DNA form, the CDR3 reads TGTGCCAGCAGCTTAGTTGGGACAGGGAATGTCGAGCAGTACTTC.

This clone has only a few counts. This chain connects TRBV5-4 to TRBJ1-2, with 10 bases identical to TRBD1. This CDR3 has 13 residues. V was clipped by 4 bases and J by 7 bases; unmatched bases: 4. The V gene's germline CDR1 is SGHNT and CDR2 YYREEE (reference sequence). CDR3 sequence: CASSLRQGAGYTF. CDR3 bases: TGTGCCAGCAGCCTTCGACAGGGGGCTGGCTACACCTTC.

The chain carries TRBV27 and TRBJ2-1; TRBD2 matches 7 bases. V lost 5 bases and J lost 12; bases outside the gene matches: 13. Germline CDR1 MNHEY, CDR2 SMNVEV (reference sequence). CDR3 length equals 14 residues. CDR3: CASSGLAAYDGQFF. CDR3 DNA sequence: TGTGCCAGCAGTGGTCTAGCGGCCTACGACGGGCAGTTCTTC.

The CDR3 sequence: CASSTGTSGILGETQYF. The CDR3 DNA reads as TGTGCCAGCAGTACCGGGACTAGCGGGATTTTGGGAGAGACCCAGTACTTC. This chain links TRBV28 with TRBJ2-5, with 13 bases lining up with TRBD2. With V trimmed by 5 bases and J by 4 bases, 10 bases remained unmatched. The germline gives CDR1 MDHEN, CDR2 SYDVKM. The CDR3 totals 17 residues.

The chain joins TRBV27 to TRBJ1-2; D not resolved. Trimming removed 3 bases at V and 6 bases at J, with 14 bases between. The CDR3 spans 14 residues. Germline V gene data show CDR1 as MNHEY and CDR2 as SMNVEV (reference sequence). CDR3 DNA: TGTGCCAGCAGTTTGGGCACGAACTTTAATGGCTACACCTTC. This sequence encodes CASSLGTNFNGYTF.

As concerns this clone: Other nucleotide sequences from this sample produce the same CDR3. The gene calls are TRBV21-1 and TRBJ2-7; the table gives TRBD1 as D, unverified against the DNA. TRBV21-1 is marked as a pseudogene. This CDR3 has 21 amino acids. This CDR3 reads CASSDPTGGITYYPIYYEQYF. The CDR3 DNA reads as TGTGCCAGCAGCGACCCGACAGGGGGTATAACTTACTACCCAATCTACTACGAGCAGTACTTC.

Only a few counts were recorded for this clone. The V call is TRBV11-2, the J call TRBJ1-6, with TRBD1 matching over 8 bases. The junction had 7 bases not matched to a gene; V was cut back by 6 bases and J by 6 bases. CDR3 length: 15 amino acids. Germline V gives CDR1 SGHAT, CDR2 FQNNGV. The CDR3 coding sequence is TGTGCCAGCAGGACACCAGGGGGCGGTAATTCACCCCTCCACTTT. This sequence encodes CASRTPGGGNSPLHF.

V gene TRBV15 combines with J gene TRBJ1-1; possible D gene TRBD1, 5 bases. Per germline, CDR1 LNHNV and CDR2 YYDKDF (reference sequence). The CDR3 is 16 amino acids. The germline V and J ends were trimmed by 1 base and 4 bases, with 16 bases remaining between them. CDR3 sequence: CATSRGREVLGTEAFF. The CDR3 DNA reads as TGTGCCACCAGCAGAGGCAGGGAGGTTTTGGGCACTGAAGCTTTCTTT.